The 14 T cell receptor beta chains below all came from one sample that was sequenced in a study of radiation and T cells in renal cell carcinoma. Time point described: blood 2 weeks post-SBRT. Treatment indicated: 15 Gy SBRT to primary tumor, nephrectomy 4 weeks later. TCRdb keeps only in-frame clones here, not all; method: immunoSEQ multiplex PCR. The table records around 80,000 clones, roughly 82% of them present only once. Sequenced material: blood, taken from a patient whose treatment included radiotherapy and nephrectomy. These TCRs come from a man aged 55 to 70 with renal cell carcinoma.

CDR3 bases: TGTGCCAGCAGTGAGACACAGGGGGCGGGCTACGAGCAGTACTTC. It encodes CASSETQGAGYEQYF. The chain couples TRBV28 to TRBJ2-7; TRBD1 matches 9 bases. Germline CDR1 reads MDHEN; CDR2 reads SYDVKM. The CDR3 has 15 residues. Germline trimming cut 5 bases from V and 3 bases from J; bases unmatched to any gene: 8.

The chain has TRBV18 and TRBJ2-1; weak D call: TRBD1 (5 bases). The V end lost 1 base, the J end lost 5 bases, and 12 bases lay between the germline ends. Germline assignment: CDR1 KGHSH and CDR2 LQKENI. The CDR3 contains 15 residues. The CDR3 loop reads CASSPRVRTNNEQFF. The DNA for the CDR3 is TGTGCCAGCTCACCACGGGTAAGGACAAACAATGAGCAGTTCTTC.

This clone was found once. The chain uses TRBV9 and TRBJ2-3; no definite D call. Germline V gene sequence: CDR1 SGDLS, CDR2 YYNGEE. This CDR3 region has 16 residues. Trimming removed 3 bases from V and 0 bases from J, with 14 bases in between. The CDR3 loop is CASSAPPATSTDTQYF. CDR3 nucleotides: TGTGCCAGCAGCGCCCCCCCGGCGACTAGCACAGATACGCAGTATTTT.

V is TRBV27 and J is TRBJ2-1, with D uncertain. Germline CDR1 and CDR2: MNHEY and SMNVEV (reference sequence). V was cut by 6 bases and J by 1 base, with 13 bases left in between. CDR3 size: 15 residues. Here the CDR3 DNA reads TGTGCCAGCAGCCGGACGGATCCTTCCTACAATGAGCAGTTCTTC. Its translation: CASSRTDPSYNEQFF.

The chain carries TRBV5-6 and TRBJ2-6; the match to TRBD1 covers 7 bases. The CDR3 spans 17 residues. The ends lost 2 bases at V and 1 base at J; junction bases unmatched: 6. Germline assignment: CDR1 SGHDT and CDR2 YYEEEE. CDR3 DNA: TGTGCCAGCAGCTTACGGTTGACAGGGTCTGGGGCCAACGTCCTGACTTTC. It yields the protein CASSLRLTGSGANVLTF.

The chain combines TRBV25-1 with TRBJ2-7; 14 bases are a match to TRBD2. The ends lost 5 bases at V and 0 bases at J; junction bases unmatched: 9. CDR1 MGHDK and CDR2 SYGVNS come from the germline V gene. This CDR3 has 18 amino acids. CDR3 residues: CASSSGLAGATSSYEQYF. The DNA of the CDR3 is TGTGCCAGCAGTTCGGGACTAGCGGGAGCCACGAGCTCCTACGAGCAGTACTTC.

V and J are TRBV28 and TRBJ2-7; D gene uncertain. The CDR3 extends over 12 amino acids. V was cut by 3 bases and J by 5 bases, with 8 bases left in between. Germline CDR1 reads MDHEN; CDR2 reads SYDVKM. As DNA, the CDR3 is TGTGCCAGCAGTTTTCTGGGAAACGAGCAGTACTTC. As protein: CASSFLGNEQYF.

The chain is built from TRBV6-6 and TRBJ2-5; D gene unclear. The germline gives CDR1 MNHNY, CDR2 SVGAGI (reference sequence). Trimming pared 2 bases from V and 5 bases from J, leaving 9 bases between. The CDR3 is 13 amino acids. The CDR3, as DNA: TGTGCCAGCAGTTACGAGGTGTCGGAGACCCAGTACTTC. This gives the protein CASSYEVSETQYF.

The chain uses TRBV28 and TRBJ2-3; 14 bases are shared with TRBD2. The V gene's germline CDR1 is MDHEN and CDR2 SYDVKM. The CDR3 loop spans 18 amino acids. Trimming at V came to 5 bases and at J to 8 bases, leaving 15 bases not matched to a gene. The CDR3 nucleotides are TGTGCCAGCAGTCTTGGACTAGCGGGAGGAACGGGCAGTAGTACGCAGTATTTT. It specifies CASSLGLAGGTGSSTQYF.

This sequence joins TRBV30 and TRBJ2-2, with D perhaps matching TRBD2 (5 bases). Trimming shortened V by 0 bases and J by 3 bases, and 8 bases separated the two germline ends. Germline V gives CDR1 GTSNPN, CDR2 SVGIG (reference sequence). The length of the CDR3 is 14 residues. The CDR3 coding sequence is TGTGCCTGGAGTGTGCGGGCGGACACCGGGGAGCTGTTTTTT. Residues: CAWSVRADTGELFF.

The rearrangement links TRBV7-9 to TRBJ2-1, with no clear D. There are 13 residues in the CDR3. The V gene lost 0 bases and the J gene lost 9 bases, with 9 bases spanning the gap. Germline V gives CDR1 SEHNR, CDR2 FQNEAQ (reference sequence). CDR3 amino acids: CASSLAVLFEQFF. The DNA of the CDR3 is TGTGCCAGCAGCTTAGCGGTACTCTTTGAGCAGTTCTTC.

This chain connects TRBV5-1 to TRBJ2-3; 9 bases match TRBD2. The CDR3 runs to 17 residues. The trim removed 0 bases at V and 3 bases at J, leaving 8 bases unmatched. Germline V CDR1 and CDR2: SGHRS, YFSETQ. CDR3 DNA: TGCGCCAGCAGCTTGGACGGGCTAGCGGGACTGACAGATACGCAGTATTTT. This codes for CASSLDGLAGLTDTQYF.

The chain carries TRBV19 and TRBJ1-2, with D tentatively TRBD1 (5 bases). V was pared by 3 bases and J by 0 bases, with 8 bases between. Germline loops: CDR1 LNHDA, CDR2 SQIVND (reference sequence). This CDR3 contains 14 residues. CDR3 loop: CASSIGTPNYGYTF. The CDR3 coding sequence is TGTGCCAGTAGTATCGGGACCCCTAACTATGGCTACACCTTC.

The V call is TRBV28, the J call TRBJ1-2; D remains ambiguous. The CDR3 loop spans 14 amino acids. V was cut by 3 bases and J by 5 bases, with 13 bases left in between. Germline CDR1 and CDR2: MDHEN and SYDVKM. CDR3 coding DNA: TGTGCCAGCAGTTTCAGTCCGGGTTCATATGGCTACACCTTC. Translation: CASSFSPGSYGYTF.